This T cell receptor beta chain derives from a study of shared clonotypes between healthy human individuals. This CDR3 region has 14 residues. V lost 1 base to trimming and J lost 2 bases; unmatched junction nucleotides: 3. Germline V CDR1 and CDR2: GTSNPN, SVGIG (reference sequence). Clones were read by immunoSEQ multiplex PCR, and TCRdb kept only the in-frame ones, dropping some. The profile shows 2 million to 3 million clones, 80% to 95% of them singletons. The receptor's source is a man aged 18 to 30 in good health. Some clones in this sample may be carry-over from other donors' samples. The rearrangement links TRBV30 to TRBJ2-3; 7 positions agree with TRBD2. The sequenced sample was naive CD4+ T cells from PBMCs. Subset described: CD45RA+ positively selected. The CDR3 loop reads CAWSGLAVTDTQYF. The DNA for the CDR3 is TGTGCCTGGAGTGGACTAGCAGTCACAGATACGCAGTATTTT.